This T cell receptor (beta chain) was documented in a study of Graves' ophthalmopathy and Graves' hyperthyroidism. TCR beta CDR3 amplification used RNA transcripts. The first-round RT-PCR employed HTBI primers together with the Qiagen OneStep RT-PCR kit. A multiplex PCR was then performed as the second round. Each CDR3 protein is one row after TCRdb ran MiXCR on the multiplex PCR reads. The data contain about 340,000 distinct CDR3 sequences, 15% to 20% of them seen just once; the ten biggest clones take up around an eighth. In this sample, this clonotype turned up many times. Germline CDR1 MNHNS, CDR2 SASEGT. This CDR3 comprises 16 residues. The V gene end was trimmed by 1 base and the J gene end by 0 bases; junction bases not matched to a gene: 2. Enrollment excluded any patients with other autoimmune diseases, uncontrolled infections, pregnancy or lactation. Clinicians made diagnoses from clinical symptoms, serum thyroxine, TRAb, thyroid ultrasound and orbital computed tomography.

The chain combines TRBV6-1 with TRBJ1-5; 8 nucleotides line up with TRBD1. Material: peripheral blood. The TCR sequence derives from an adult man with Graves' ophthalmopathy. The CDR3 nucleotides read TGTGCCAGCAGTGAAGGGACAGGGTATAGCAATCAGCCCCAGCATTTT. It specifies CASSEGTGYSNQPQHF.